Detailed here is one T cell receptor beta chain. These data are taken from a study of blood T cell repertoires in COVID-19. TCRdb's copy holds only in-frame clones and misses some; the assay was immunoSEQ multiplex PCR. The data show some 370,000 clones, with 75% to 90% seen just once and approximately 5.4% held by the top ten. Germline-derived CDR1 and CDR2 are MNHNS and SASEGT. This CDR3 has 15 amino acids. V lost 2 bases, J lost 9 bases, and 7 bases stayed unmatched. The J gene is TRBJ1-6, the V gene TRBV6-1; 7 bases are a match to TRBD1. This clonotype was obtained from a woman aged 45-65 years who had recovered from COVID-19. Material: PBMCs or T cells enriched from blood (not recorded which). CDR3 nucleotide sequence: TGTGCCAGCAGTGAAAGAGGGACAGCGGGTTCACCCCTCCACTTT. Protein: CASSERGTAGSPLHF.